The rows below give T cell receptor beta chains drawn from one sample of a study of blood T cell repertoires in COVID-19. This table comes from immunoSEQ multiplex PCR, and its TCRdb copy is limited to in-frame clones, with some not included. The sample holds 70,000 or so clones, about 88% seen once. Sequencing input: peripheral blood. These receptors all stem from a human donor in a cohort sampled during active COVID-19. The CDR3 runs from the conserved cysteine through the conserved F or W. Fields, in order: clone size, V gene, CDR3 protein. Clone size is shown for a subset of rows, as once, few, many or a class of expanded clone.

NA,TRBV14,CASNRGFSEKLFF
once,TRBV11-3,CASSLTSGTADTQYF
NA,TRBV7-9,CASSLGGVNEKLFF
NA,TRBV11-3,CASSLYSGSPWEQYF
NA,TRBV6-5,CASTQGEYYGYTF
NA,TRBV28,CASRAGGTDYGYTF
NA,TRBV4-1,CASSRGDRGLTNTEAFF
NA,TRBV6-6,CASSYGAGGPPYEQYF
NA,TRBV29-1,CSVELTDYEQYF
NA,TRBV7-8,CASSLRLPRTGLGETQYF
NA,TRBV7-9,CASSYPGLAYYEQYF
NA,TRBV28,CASIGGRPHEQYF
NA,TRBV5-1,CASSFPTSGRAGGGETQYF
NA,TRBV25-1,CASSEWGRGSDTQYF
once,TRBV30,CAWSVLPYGYTF
NA,TRBV4-3,CASSQDDRAQETQYF
NA,TRBV3-1/TRBV3-2,CASSLGTSGGPYEQYF
NA,TRBV28,CASSDNEQFF
NA,TRBV12-3/TRBV12-4,CASSWAWNTEAFF
once,TRBV4-1,CASSKNRGYEQYF
once,TRBV19,CASSIRVGGEGTQYF
NA,TRBV6-5,CASNRGQGQPQHF
NA,TRBV4-1,CASSQPFGTTLTEAFF
few,TRBV28,CASSLRYEQYF
NA,TRBV6-2/TRBV6-3,CASSPGQGPPREQYF
NA,TRBV19,CASSMGDRGLSYEQYF
NA,TRBV10-1,CASSETTGGPWEQYF
NA,TRBV4-1,CASSQVSNSPNTEAFF
NA,TRBV27,CASSRTSDTAYEQYF
NA,TRBV4-1,CASSPRGLNTGELFF
once,TRBV15,CATSEFDRANQPQHF
once,TRBV19,CASSSTDATSGSSTDTQYF
NA,TRBV5-4,CASLRAGGPLLGNEQFF
NA,TRBV11-2,CASSFGTSGNTDTQYF
NA,TRBV7-9,CASSRRSQGRNEQFF
NA,TRBV5-5,CASSLAGETQYF
NA,TRBV30,CAWSLGTSGRTDTQYF
NA,TRBV19,CASSTPRGSNQPQHF
NA,TRBV3-1/TRBV3-2,CASSQAGTAASGELFF
NA,TRBV2,CASKLDRGLETQYF
NA,TRBV28,CASGSLGRQFTDTQYF
NA,TRBV15,CATSRGLVAGDTQYF
NA,TRBV7-2,CASSLAGDGIDTKYF
NA,TRBV28,CASSPTGGGRFSLSYEQYF
NA,TRBV28,CASSLSGRGYEQYF
few,TRBV19,CASSSGQGGSNQPQHF
NA,TRBV3-1/TRBV3-2,CASSELAGGPYEQYF
NA,TRBV29-1,CSVLPGRGETQYF
once,TRBV7-2,CASSSGLAEVAKNIQYF